This T cell receptor (beta chain) is from a study of memory CD4+ T cells and cytomegalovirus serostatus (dated by TCRdb to the late 2010s). Notes on the research overall: The cohort included about 33 healthy adults from Belgium, of whom 9 were CMV seropositive and approximately 25 were CMV seronegative. The study sequenced CD4+ memory TCRbeta repertoires of a Belgian cohort with known cytomegalovirus serostatus to replicate a published TCR-based CMV serostatus classifier.

A FACSAria II was used to sort memory CD4+ T cells, defined as single viable CD3+CD4+CD8-CD45RO+ cells. CMV serostatus was assessed using a Roche Elecsys assay, by which serum IgG against CMV pp150, pp28, p38 and p52 was detected. After thawing, total CD4+ T cells were enriched by positive selection with CD4 magnetic microbeads. Samples originated from another study that specifically interrogated the CD4+ T cell memory repertoire. Peripheral blood mononuclear cells were isolated and cryopreserved according to standard operating procedures, and serum was kept at -80 degrees C. The staining used CD3-PerCP (BW264/56), CD4-APC (RPA-T4), CD45RO-PE (UCHT1) and CD8-Pacific Orange (3B5) antibodies, and Sytox blue was used to exclude non-viable cells. Genomic DNA was extracted from sorted cells with the Quick-DNA Microprep Kit. Amplification of TCRbeta DNA was done with the immunoSEQ hsTCRbeta kit, following the protocol from the manufacturer. TCRbeta libraries were sequenced on an Illumina MiSeq instrument. In the original analysis: Removing out-of-frame sequences left fewer than 2.5 million distinct TCRbeta sequences, an average of around 67,000 per individual. Two values were used to score each individual: the count of over 150 previously reported CMV-associated TCRbeta sequences and the total count of productive distinct TCRbeta sequences. A beta-binomial model was reimplemented in Python, and random forests from scikit-learn, run with default parameters, were trained on data from the US cohort. Classifier performance on the Belgian cohort was summarized as median AUC with percentile confidence intervals calculated over 10,000 bootstrap iterations. In its TCRdb copy, this immuneACCESS table keeps in-frame sequences only and misses some clones. Where compared with another copy, unresolved V genes explain less than half of these, and the others have no known cause. V and J calls and clone size are those listed in that table; D and trimming were worked out from the DNA. In this sample the table shows nearly 60,000 clones, roughly 77% of which occur a single time. The ten top clones hold more than 1% of the sample.

Broader findings and caveats from the paper: Among the 160 or so previously reported CMV-associated TCRbeta sequences, some 62 showed up in the CD4+ memory repertoires, with each one found in between one and five individuals. Only CD4+CD45RO+ memory cells were sequenced, unlike the original study, which covered naive and memory CD4+ and CD8+ populations. A median bootstrapped AUC of around 0.94 with a 95% CI of 0.76-1.00 was achieved on the Belgian cohort by the original-framework classifier. For CMV serostatus prediction, a median bootstrapped AUC of about 0.96 was reached with the original framework, and a median bootstrapped AUC of roughly 0.9 was reached with a US-trained random forest. The results were interpreted as suggesting that the CMV-associated TCR signature is mostly present in the CD4+ memory repertoire.

In the case of this clone: No antigen is known for it. There are no base qualities to consult, and no much larger clone falls within one base.

Sequencing input: memory CD4+ T cells from blood. The receptor was derived from an adult in good health and CMV-seronegative.

The CDR3 region: CSVEQRTATSRGSTDTQYF. The bases read TGCAGCGTTGAACAGCGGACAGCGACTAGCCGGGGGAGCACAGATACGCAGTATTTT. The rearrangement joined TRBV29-1 to TRBJ2-3; TRBD2 could be the D gene, as 7 bases match. From the cysteine through the phenylalanine, the CDR3 covers 19 amino acids. The kept DNA is CDR3 alone, 57 bases in frame from the first base. From a lookup of the germline V gene, CDR1 and CDR2 are SQVTM and ANQGSEA. V loses 2 bases, J loses 0 bases, and the germline ends lie 24 bases apart.